Presented here are 18 T cell receptor beta chains from one specimen sequenced in a study of blood T cells in healthy people across ages. A sample-barcoded 5' primer and a J-beta primer mix were used in a second PCR of roughly 7 to 11 cycles. One entry per CDR3 protein results from TCRdb running MiXCR on the 5' RACE reads. The table has hundreds of thousands of distinct CDR3 sequences, about 53% seen once; the top ten hold over 35%. Sequenced input: blood. The receptors originated from a man aged 60-69 years in good health.

This chain links TRBV5-1 with TRBJ2-4; 12 bases are a match to TRBD1. The CDR3 has 15 residues. The V gene end was trimmed by 4 bases and the J gene end by 6 bases; junction bases not matched to a gene: 5. From germline, CDR1 is SGHRS and CDR2 YFSETQ. The CDR3 nucleotides read TGCGCCAGCAGCCAGGGACAGGGGGCCGGAAACATTCAGTACTTC. This translates into CASSQGQGAGNIQYF.

V gene TRBV20-1 combines with J gene TRBJ1-2; 8 nucleotides match TRBD1. This CDR3 has 17 residues. Germline values: CDR1 DFQATT, CDR2 SNEGSKA (reference sequence). V was clipped by 3 bases and J by 3 bases; unmatched bases: 15. CDR3 bases: TGCAGTGCTAGCCCCTGGGCGACAGGGGCAGCGGACTATGGCTACACCTTC. Translating gives CSASPWATGAADYGYTF.

The rearrangement joins TRBV6-2 or TRBV6-3 to TRBJ2-5, with D perhaps matching TRBD1 or TRBD2 (5 bases each). V lost 6 bases, J lost 5 bases, and 22 bases lay in between. CDR1 is MNHEY and CDR2 is SVGEGT in the germline V gene. The CDR3 runs 16 residues. Written as DNA, the CDR3 is TGTGCCAGCAGCGTGGGGCCAGGGACCCTAGAGGAGACCCAGTACTTC. Amino acids: CASSVGPGTLEETQYF.

This clonotype turned up a few times. The V gene is TRBV5-1, the J gene TRBJ2-1; D is possibly TRBD1 or TRBD2 (5 bases each). This CDR3 is built from 14 residues. Trimming removed 1 base at V and 4 bases at J, with 9 bases between. Germline CDR1 SGHRS, CDR2 YFSETQ. For the CDR3, the DNA is TGCGCCAGCAGCTTGATGGGGGTATACAATGAGCAGTTCTTC. Translation gives CASSLMGVYNEQFF.

This clonotype appeared a few times. The V call is TRBV15, the J call TRBJ2-6; D is uncertain. V gave up 0 bases and J gave up 4 bases, with 4 bases separating them. From germline, CDR1 is LNHNV and CDR2 YYDKDF (reference sequence). This CDR3 region has 14 residues. The CDR3 reads CATSRESGANVLTF. Written as DNA, the CDR3 is TGTGCCACCAGCAGAGAATCAGGGGCCAACGTCCTGACTTTC.

Here the CDR3 reads CATSRASNEQFF. In DNA form, the CDR3 reads TGTGCCACCAGCAGAGCTTCGAATGAGCAGTTCTTC. The V and J genes are TRBV15 and TRBJ2-1; D remains ambiguous. Germline CDR1 LNHNV, CDR2 YYDKDF (reference sequence). Trimming pared 1 base from V and 7 bases from J, leaving 5 bases between. The CDR3 sequence is 12 residues long. Based on the CDR3 plus reference TRBV15 and TRBJ2-1, the full variable domain is DAMVIQNPRYQVTQFGKPVTLSCSQTLNHNVMYWYQQKSSQAPKLLFHYYDKDFNNEADTPDNFQSRRPNTSFCFLDIRSPGLGDTAMYLCATSRASNEQFFGPGTRLTVL.

In this sample, this clonotype turned up a few times. The chain has TRBV20-1 and TRBJ2-5; 9 bases align to TRBD2. CDR1 DFQATT and CDR2 SNEGSKA come from the germline V gene (reference sequence). Trimming at V came to 0 bases and at J to 4 bases, leaving 3 bases not matched to a gene. The CDR3 is 14 residues long. The CDR3 reads CSARDGRGGETQYF. CDR3 DNA: TGCAGTGCTAGAGATGGGCGGGGGGGAGAGACCCAGTACTTC.

The chain is built from TRBV4-1 and TRBJ2-7; 9 bases align to TRBD2. This CDR3 has 16 residues. Germline V CDR1 and CDR2: MGHRA, YSYEKL. V lost 0 bases to trimming and J lost 2 bases; unmatched junction nucleotides: 5. The CDR3: CASSQDPSGGTYEQYF. The CDR3, as DNA: TGCGCCAGCAGCCAAGATCCCAGCGGGGGGACCTACGAGCAGTACTTC.

This clonotype was counted once. The rearrangement uses TRBV20-1 and TRBJ2-5; TRBD1 matches at 9 bases. Germline V gene lookup returns CDR1 DFQATT and CDR2 SNEGSKA (reference sequence). V lost 5 bases to trimming and J lost 7 bases; unmatched junction nucleotides: 8. CDR3 size: 13 residues. CDR3 sequence (DNA): TGCAGTGCTCCTCGGACAGGGGAAGGGACCCAGTACTTC. Its protein product is CSAPRTGEGTQYF.

This clonotype appeared a few times. The chain carries TRBV11-2 and TRBJ2-7; D possibly corresponds to TRBD2 (7 bases). V lost 4 bases and J 3 bases, leaving 13 bases between the germline ends. The CDR3 spans 14 residues. CDR1 and CDR2 (germline): SGHAT, FQNNGV. The CDR3 DNA sequence: TGTGCCAGCAGCTCCCCGGGGGGCTACTACGAGCAGTACTTC. This gives the protein CASSSPGGYYEQYF.

The chain uses TRBV20-1 and TRBJ2-1, with 13 bases identical to TRBD2. Trimming took 0 bases from V and 7 from J; bases not matched to a gene: 3. The length of the CDR3 is 15 residues. Germline CDR1 and CDR2: DFQATT and SNEGSKA (reference sequence). CDR3 protein: CSARDRLAGGNEQFF. The CDR3 DNA sequence: TGCAGTGCTAGAGATCGACTAGCGGGGGGAAATGAGCAGTTCTTC.

CDR3 bases: TGTGCCAGCAGCGTCCGGGACAGGGGCTATGGCTACACCTTC. This sequence encodes CASSVRDRGYGYTF. The chain has TRBV3-1 and TRBJ1-2; 10 bases map to TRBD1. There are 14 residues in the CDR3. Germline CDR1 LGHDT, CDR2 YNNKEL (reference sequence). V lost 5 bases, J lost 4 bases, and 4 bases stayed unmatched.

This clonotype was counted a few times. The gene calls are TRBV29-1 and TRBJ2-3; 14 bases align to TRBD2. Germline V gene data show CDR1 as SQVTM and CDR2 as ANQGSEA. CDR3 length: 15 amino acids. With 4 bases clipped from V and 4 bases from J, the junction kept 4 bases outside the gene matches. CDR3 bases: TGCAGCGTTGCGGGACTAGCGGGGGTACCAGATACGCAGTATTTT. Translation gives CSVAGLAGVPDTQYF.

The CDR3, as DNA: TGTGCCACCAGCACCCTTGGCTCGGGGGCGGGTAATGAGCAGTTCTTC. Translated: CATSTLGSGAGNEQFF. The chain uses TRBV15 and TRBJ2-1, with D perhaps given as TRBD1 or TRBD2 (6 bases each). The CDR3 is 16 residues long. Germline assignment: CDR1 LNHNV and CDR2 YYDKDF (reference sequence). Trimming removed 4 bases at V and 7 bases at J, with 20 bases between.

This clonotype was picked up a small number of times. The chain recombines TRBV29-1 with TRBJ2-1; unclear D gene. V lost 4 bases to trimming and J lost 0 bases, with 7 bases between them. Germline CDR1 is SQVTM and CDR2 is ANQGSEA. This CDR3 region has 13 residues. In DNA form, the CDR3 reads TGCAGCGTTGTAGGAGACTCCTACAATGAGCAGTTCTTC. Translating it yields CSVVGDSYNEQFF.

CDR3 sequence (DNA): TGTGCCAGCAGACCTCAACGTGGGACAGGGTCTGCCTACGAGCAGTACTTC. Translated, it gives CASRPQRGTGSAYEQYF. The rearrangement uses TRBV28 and TRBJ2-7, with 9 nucleotides matching TRBD1. Germline-derived CDR1 and CDR2 are MDHEN and SYDVKM. Germline trimming cut 6 bases from V and 2 bases from J; bases unmatched to any gene: 14. The CDR3 runs 17 residues.

This chain uses TRBV6-5 with TRBJ2-7; 8 bases map to TRBD1. Looked up from germline, CDR1 is MNHEY and CDR2 is SVGAGI. The CDR3 totals 14 residues. The J segment lost 4 bases and the V segment lost 5 bases, leaving 7 bases of the junction unmatched. This CDR3 is CASSALGQGYEQYF. DNA for the CDR3: TGTGCCAGCAGTGCGCTCGGACAGGGTTACGAGCAGTACTTC.

This clonotype has just a few counts. The gene calls are TRBV10-3 and TRBJ2-7, with D unclear. V was shortened by 5 bases and J by 6 bases, with 17 bases between the two germline ends. The CDR3 is 14 amino acids. The V gene's germline CDR1 is ENHRY and CDR2 SYGVKD. The CDR3 protein is CAISPASRAREQYF. CDR3 DNA: TGTGCCATCAGTCCGGCCTCCCGGGCACGCGAGCAGTACTTC.